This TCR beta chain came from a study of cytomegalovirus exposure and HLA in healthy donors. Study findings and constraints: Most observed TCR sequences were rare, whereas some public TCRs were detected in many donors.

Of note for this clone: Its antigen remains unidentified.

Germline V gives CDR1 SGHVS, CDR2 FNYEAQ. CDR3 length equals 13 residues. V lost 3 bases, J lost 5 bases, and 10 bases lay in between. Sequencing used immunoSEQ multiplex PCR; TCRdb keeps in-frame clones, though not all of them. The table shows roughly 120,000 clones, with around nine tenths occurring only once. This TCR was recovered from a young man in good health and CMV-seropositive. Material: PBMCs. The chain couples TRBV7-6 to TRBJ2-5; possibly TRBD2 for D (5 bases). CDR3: CASSFLATETQYF. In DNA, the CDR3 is TGTGCCAGCAGCTTTCTAGCAACTGAGACCCAGTACTTC.